The source of this TCR beta chain is a study of blood T cell repertoires in COVID-19. Sequenced by immunoSEQ multiplex PCR; TCRdb stores in-frame clones only, minus some. Among some 64,000 clones listed, 88% were seen once. After removal of 3 bases from V and 2 bases from J, the junction contained 3 bases not matched to a gene. CDR3 length equals 14 residues. Germline V lookup: CDR1 LNHDA, CDR2 SQIVND (reference sequence). Sequencing used peripheral blood. This receptor was taken from a man in his fifties with active COVID-19. The V call is TRBV19, the J call TRBJ1-2; TRBD1 aligns across 7 bases. The DNA of the CDR3 is TGTGCCAGTAGTATTCCAGGGGGAAACTATGGCTACACCTTC. Translation: CASSIPGGNYGYTF.